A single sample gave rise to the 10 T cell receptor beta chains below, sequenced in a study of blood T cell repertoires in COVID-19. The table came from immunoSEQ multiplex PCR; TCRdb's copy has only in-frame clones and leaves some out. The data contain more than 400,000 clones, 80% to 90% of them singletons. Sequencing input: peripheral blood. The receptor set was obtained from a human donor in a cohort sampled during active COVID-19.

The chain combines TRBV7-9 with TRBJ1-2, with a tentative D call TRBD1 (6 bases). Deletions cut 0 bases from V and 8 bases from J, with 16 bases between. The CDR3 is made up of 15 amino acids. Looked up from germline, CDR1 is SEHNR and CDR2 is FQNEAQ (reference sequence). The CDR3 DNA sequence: TGTGCCAGCAGCTTAGCGGGACATCCCACCGAGGGCTACACCTTC. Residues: CASSLAGHPTEGYTF.

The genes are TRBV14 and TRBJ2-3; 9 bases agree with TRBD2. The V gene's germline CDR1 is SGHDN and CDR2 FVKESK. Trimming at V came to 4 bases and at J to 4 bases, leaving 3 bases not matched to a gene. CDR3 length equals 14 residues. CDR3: CASSPGLAADTQYF. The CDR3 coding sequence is TGTGCCAGCAGCCCGGGACTAGCAGCAGATACGCAGTATTTT.

As DNA, the CDR3 is TGTGCCAGCAGCTTAGGATTGGCTAGCGGGTACAATGAGCAGTTCTTC. Its protein is CASSLGLASGYNEQFF. The chain is built from TRBV5-6 and TRBJ2-1, with 8 nucleotides matching TRBD2. The V gene's germline CDR1 is SGHDT and CDR2 YYEEEE. This CDR3 has 16 amino acids. V dropped 2 bases and J dropped 4; count of bases not matched to a gene: 8.

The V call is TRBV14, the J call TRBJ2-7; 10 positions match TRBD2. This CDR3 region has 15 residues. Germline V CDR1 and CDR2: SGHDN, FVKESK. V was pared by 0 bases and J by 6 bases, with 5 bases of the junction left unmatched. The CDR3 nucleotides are TGTGCCAGCAGCCAAGACCTAGCGGGAGTTCGCGAGCAGTACTTC. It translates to CASSQDLAGVREQYF.

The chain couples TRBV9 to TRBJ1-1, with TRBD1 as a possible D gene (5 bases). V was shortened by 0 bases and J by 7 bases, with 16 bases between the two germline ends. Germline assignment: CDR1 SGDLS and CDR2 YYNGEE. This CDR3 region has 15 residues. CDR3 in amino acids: CASSVEDNGRGEAFF. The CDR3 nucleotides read TGTGCCAGCAGCGTAGAGGACAACGGGAGGGGTGAAGCTTTCTTT.

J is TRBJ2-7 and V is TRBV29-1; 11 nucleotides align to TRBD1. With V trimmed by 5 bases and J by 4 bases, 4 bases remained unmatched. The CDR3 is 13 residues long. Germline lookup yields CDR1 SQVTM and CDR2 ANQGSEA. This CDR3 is CSVTGQGAYEQYF. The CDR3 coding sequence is TGCAGCGTTACAGGACAGGGGGCGTACGAGCAGTACTTC.

CDR3: CASSSKGVNQPQHF. The CDR3 DNA reads as TGTGCCAGCAGTTCGAAGGGGGTCAATCAGCCCCAGCATTTT. The chain carries TRBV6-5 and TRBJ1-5; D might be TRBD1 (6 bases). Germline-derived CDR1 and CDR2 are MNHEY and SVGAGI. Trimming stripped 4 bases from V and 3 bases from J, with 10 bases between. The length of the CDR3 is 14 residues.

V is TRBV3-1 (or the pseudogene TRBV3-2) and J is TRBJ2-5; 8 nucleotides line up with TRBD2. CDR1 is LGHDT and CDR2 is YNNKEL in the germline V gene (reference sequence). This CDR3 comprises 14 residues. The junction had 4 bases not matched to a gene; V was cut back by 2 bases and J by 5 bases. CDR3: CASSQRGGVETQYF. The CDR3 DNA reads TGTGCCAGCAGCCAACGGGGGGGAGTTGAGACCCAGTACTTC.

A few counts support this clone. The chain's CDR3 is CASSLPGQGRVGNQPQHF. The CDR3 coding sequence is TGTGCCAGCAGTCTTCCGGGACAGGGGCGAGTGGGCAATCAGCCCCAGCATTTT. The V gene is TRBV27, the J gene TRBJ1-5, with 10 bases that match TRBD1. CDR1 MNHEY and CDR2 SMNVEV come from the germline V gene (reference sequence). This CDR3 comprises 18 residues. With V trimmed by 5 bases and J by 2 bases, 12 bases remained unmatched.

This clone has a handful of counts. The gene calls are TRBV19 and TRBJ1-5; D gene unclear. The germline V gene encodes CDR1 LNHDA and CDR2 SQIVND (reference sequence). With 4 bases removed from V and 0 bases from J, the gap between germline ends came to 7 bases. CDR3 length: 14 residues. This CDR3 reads CASSRQYSNQPQHF. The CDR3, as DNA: TGTGCCAGTAGTAGGCAGTATAGCAATCAGCCCCAGCATTTT.